These 27 T cell receptor beta chains share one sample of origin, sequenced in a study of blood T cells in healthy people across ages. A sample-barcoded 5' primer and a J-beta primer mix were used in a second PCR of roughly 7 to 11 cycles. TCRdb independently ran MiXCR on the 5' RACE reads; one entry per CDR3 protein. Of about 840,000 distinct CDR3 sequences listed, 25% to 30% are singletons. The data were also submitted as part of a second study, on T cells of mothers and their children.

Source material: blood. These receptors all come from a woman aged 40 to 50 in good health.

V usage is TRBV5-1 and J usage is TRBJ1-2; D unresolved. This CDR3 region has 14 residues. The germline V gene has CDR1 SGHRS and CDR2 YFSETQ. V lost 3 bases, J lost 3 bases, and 12 bases lay in between. The DNA of the CDR3 is TGCGCCAGCAGCTGGGAGGGTTCCGACTATGGCTACACCTTC. Its translation: CASSWEGSDYGYTF.

The genes are TRBV20-1 and TRBJ2-1, with D perhaps assigned TRBD1 or TRBD2 (5 bases each). V was trimmed by 0 bases and J by 8 bases, leaving 14 bases between them. Germline V CDR1 and CDR2: DFQATT, SNEGSKA (reference sequence). CDR3 size: 14 residues. The CDR3: CSARDRGTLDEQFF. DNA of the CDR3: TGCAGTGCTAGAGATCGAGGGACCCTGGATGAGCAGTTCTTC.

This clonotype has ten or more counts. The rearrangement uses TRBV4-1 and TRBJ2-7, with D maybe TRBD2 (5 bases). This CDR3 region has 14 residues. Germline CDR1 and CDR2: MGHRA and YSYEKL. V lost 0 bases to trimming and J lost 9 bases, with 15 bases between them. The CDR3 DNA is TGCGCCAGCAGCCAAGAGGCGGGTTCCTTTGGGCAGTACTTC. Its protein is CASSQEAGSFGQYF.

This clonotype was observed a handful of times. The rearrangement links TRBV4-1 to TRBJ2-5; D may be TRBD2 (5 bases). The V end lost 1 base, the J end lost 6 bases, and 9 bases lay between the germline ends. Germline V CDR1 and CDR2: MGHRA, YSYEKL. The CDR3 loop spans 13 amino acids. CDR3 bases: TGCGCCAGCAGCCAAGTCGGGGAGAAGACCCAGTACTTC. It encodes CASSQVGEKTQYF.

J is TRBJ2-7 and V is TRBV5-1; D may be TRBD2 (5 bases). The germline CDR1 and CDR2 sequences are SGHRS and YFSETQ. Trimming took off 3 bases at V and 1 base at J, with 23 bases between the two ends. The CDR3 length is 18 residues. The CDR3 DNA reads as TGCGCCAGCAGCTCGTTTGGACTCGGTCCCCGAGGATCCTACGAGCAGTACTTC. Translating it yields CASSSFGLGPRGSYEQYF. Looking up the rest from reference TRBV5-1 and TRBJ2-7 gives the full variable domain: KAGVTQTPRYLIKTRGQQVTLSCSPISGHRSVSWYQQTPGQGLQFLFEYFSETQRNKGNFPGRFSGRQFSNSRSEMNVSTLELGDSALYLCASSSFGLGPRGSYEQYFGPGTRLTVT.

This clonotype was counted many times. This chain joins TRBV6-1 and TRBJ2-7; 12 nucleotides agree with TRBD2. This CDR3 is 16 amino acids long. V gave up 1 base and J gave up 3 bases; unmatched junction bases: 4. Germline loops: CDR1 MNHNS, CDR2 SASEGT. The CDR3 reads CASSEGVTSGGYEQYF. As DNA, the CDR3 is TGTGCCAGCAGTGAAGGGGTGACTAGCGGGGGCTACGAGCAGTACTTC.

DNA for the CDR3: TGTGCCTGGAGGGGAAGGAGGCTAGAGACCCAGTACTTC. This sequence encodes CAWRGRRLETQYF. The V and J genes are TRBV30 and TRBJ2-5; possible D gene TRBD2, 5 bases. Germline assignment: CDR1 GTSNPN and CDR2 SVGIG (reference sequence). This CDR3 has 13 residues. The V gene lost 3 bases and the J gene lost 4 bases, with 12 bases spanning the gap.

The count of this clonotype is one. J is TRBJ2-7 and V is TRBV6-1; 12 bases agree with TRBD2. Matching the DNA end better, TRBJ2-5 makes the J call doubtful. The CDR3 spans 14 residues. Germline V gene lookup returns CDR1 MNHNS and CDR2 SASEGT. CDR3 sequence: CASSKLAGGETQYF. In DNA, the CDR3 is TGTGCCAGCAGTAAACTAGCGGGAGGAGAGACCCAGTACTTC.

The CDR3 region is CASRPTGVLGNTIYF. DNA of the CDR3: TGTGCCAGCAGGCCGACAGGGGTCCTGGGAAACACCATATATTTT. The chain combines TRBV12-3 or TRBV12-4 with TRBJ1-3; the match to TRBD1 covers 8 bases. There are 15 residues in the CDR3. With 6 bases clipped from V and 4 bases from J, the junction kept 8 bases outside the gene matches.

Comments on this clonotype: One base away lies a much larger clone, so this may be a sequencing read error. J is TRBJ2-7 and V is TRBV10-3; D not certain. Per germline, CDR1 ENHRY and CDR2 SYGVKD. The CDR3 is 13 amino acids. The CDR3 sequence: CAISPDKSDERYF. The CDR3 nucleotides are TGTGCCATCAGTCCCGACAAAAGCGACGAGCGGTACTTC.

The chain joins TRBV11-2 to TRBJ1-2; no definite D call. Deletions cut 5 bases from V and 6 bases from J, with 19 bases between. Germline lookup yields CDR1 SGHAT and CDR2 FQNNGV. The CDR3 sequence is 15 residues long. In DNA form, the CDR3 reads TGTGCCAGCAGCCCCTCCGGGGTGGACCCGGATGGCTACACCTTC. Translating it yields CASSPSGVDPDGYTF.

This clonotype was detected many times. The V call is TRBV5-1, the J call TRBJ1-1; no clear D gene. CDR3 size: 15 residues. V was shortened by 7 bases and J by 2 bases, with 18 bases between the two germline ends. Germline values: CDR1 SGHRS, CDR2 YFSETQ. The CDR3 bases are TGCGCCAGCCAAGAGGGAGGGAGGTCTAACACTGAAGCTTTCTTT. Encoded protein: CASQEGGRSNTEAFF.

J is TRBJ1-1 and V is TRBV28; 7 bases are a match to TRBD1. There are 14 residues in the CDR3. Germline values: CDR1 MDHEN, CDR2 SYDVKM. J gave up 3 bases and V 7 bases, and 8 bases lay outside the gene matches. The DNA of the CDR3 is TGTGCCAGCACCCTTTCAGGGGGACACACTGAAGCTTTCTTT. This codes for CASTLSGGHTEAFF.

This clonotype was recorded a few times. V usage is TRBV20-1 and J usage is TRBJ2-5, with 10 bases lining up with TRBD2. V trimming: 5 bases; J trimming: 5 bases; junction bases outside the gene matches: 11. The CDR3 has 15 amino acids. Per the germline V gene, CDR1 is DFQATT and CDR2 is SNEGSKA (reference sequence). The CDR3 sequence is CSAGYSGGAEETQYF. As DNA, the CDR3 is TGCAGTGCTGGGTACAGCGGGGGGGCCGAGGAGACCCAGTACTTC.

The V gene is TRBV7-2, the J gene TRBJ2-7; possibly TRBD2 for D (6 bases). CDR1 and CDR2 from the germline V gene are SGHTA and FQGNSA. The CDR3 spans 13 residues. Trimming removed 3 bases from V and 2 bases from J, with 8 bases in between. In DNA, the CDR3 is TGTGCCAGCAGCTTGACTAGGACCTACGAGCAGTACGTC. It translates to CASSLTRTYEQYV.

The chain combines TRBV12-3 or TRBV12-4 with TRBJ1-6, with D perhaps TRBD1 (5 bases). Trimming pared 3 bases from V and 10 bases from J, leaving 10 bases between. The CDR3 contains 13 residues. CDR3 protein: CASSFGGKSPLHF. In nucleotides, the CDR3 is TGTGCCAGCAGTTTTGGGGGAAAGTCACCCCTCCACTTT.

In the case of this clonotype: The junction shows a germline mismatch at one end, possibly a read error. J is TRBJ2-1 and V is TRBV5-4; D not resolved. The CDR3 is 12 amino acids. Germline V CDR1 and CDR2: SGHNT, YYREEE (reference sequence). The CDR3 coding sequence is TGTGCCAGCAGCTTGGACGGTAATGAGCAGATCTTC. Translating gives CASSLDGNEQIF.

Ten or more counts support this clonotype. The chain has TRBV5-1 and TRBJ2-4, with TRBD1 matching over 7 bases. Germline CDR1 SGHRS, CDR2 YFSETQ. The J segment lost 5 bases and the V segment lost 4 bases, leaving 6 bases of the junction unmatched. This CDR3 spans 14 amino acids. In DNA, the CDR3 is TGCGCCAGCAGCGCAAGACAGGGTGAAAACATTCAGTACTTC. This encodes CASSARQGENIQYF.

This chain links TRBV28 with TRBJ2-5; TRBD1 agrees at 7 bases. V was pared by 2 bases and J by 1 base, with 7 bases of the junction left unmatched. This CDR3 spans 16 amino acids. CDR1 and CDR2 from the germline V gene are MDHEN and SYDVKM. CDR3 region: CASSLRQGVGQETQYF. CDR3 in DNA: TGTGCCAGCAGTTTACGGCAGGGGGTGGGCCAAGAGACCCAGTACTTC.

This clonotype has a handful of counts. V usage is TRBV29-1 and J usage is TRBJ1-3; 7 positions agree with TRBD1. The CDR3 loop spans 14 amino acids. The ends lost 7 bases at V and 2 bases at J; junction bases unmatched: 8. Germline V lookup: CDR1 SQVTM, CDR2 ANQGSEA. This CDR3 is CSARQGGPGNTIYF. CDR3 nucleotides: TGCAGCGCCCGACAGGGTGGGCCTGGAAACACCATATATTTT.

The rearrangement links TRBV18 to TRBJ1-4, with D unresolved. Per the germline V gene, CDR1 is KGHSH and CDR2 is LQKENI. The CDR3 has 16 residues. Trimming took 4 bases from V and 5 from J, leaving 17 bases between them. CDR3 sequence reads: CASSLTPGPRNEKLFF. The CDR3 DNA reads as TGTGCCAGCTCACTAACCCCGGGTCCCCGGAATGAAAAACTGTTTTTT.

This clonotype was seen more than once but under ten times. The chain carries TRBV5-1 and TRBJ2-3, with D tentatively TRBD1 (6 bases). Per germline, CDR1 SGHRS and CDR2 YFSETQ. The length of the CDR3 is 18 residues. Trimming took 2 bases from V and 0 from J, leaving 19 bases between them. The CDR3 nucleotides read TGCGCCAGCAGCTTCGGAGGCGTACAGGGCGGGAGCACAGATACGCAGTATTTT. Residues: CASSFGGVQGGSTDTQYF. The full variable domain, in which reference TRBV5-1 and TRBJ2-3 provide the parts outside the CDR3, is KAGVTQTPRYLIKTRGQQVTLSCSPISGHRSVSWYQQTPGQGLQFLFEYFSETQRNKGNFPGRFSGRQFSNSRSEMNVSTLELGDSALYLCASSFGGVQGGSTDTQYFGPGTRLTVL.

Turning to this clonotype: The junction departs from the called germline gene at one end, perhaps through a read error. The chain couples TRBV29-1 to TRBJ1-2; D might be TRBD1 (5 bases). The germline V gene encodes CDR1 SQVTM and CDR2 ANQGSEA. This CDR3 region has 15 residues. The CDR3: CSVEAAEGPNYGYTF. CDR3 nucleotides: TGCAGCGTGGAAGCGGCCGAGGGGCCTAACTATGGCTACACCTTC.

The J gene is TRBJ1-5, the V gene TRBV20-1; TRBD1 is a possible D gene (5 bases). CDR3 length: 14 amino acids. Trimming cost V 2 bases and J 3 bases, with 11 bases left between them. Germline CDR1 is DFQATT and CDR2 is SNEGSKA (reference sequence). The CDR3 nucleotides read TGCAGTGCTAGATTAGGAGGGGTCAATCAGCCCCAGCATTTT. It codes for CSARLGGVNQPQHF.

Turning to this clonotype: A much larger clonotype is one base distant, so this may be a read error. The chain has TRBV7-3 and TRBJ1-1; D remains unclear. V was shortened by 8 bases and J by 0 bases, with 10 bases between the two germline ends. The germline gives CDR1 SGHTA, CDR2 FQGTGA. This CDR3 spans 13 amino acids. In DNA form, the CDR3 reads TGTGCCAGCGGCCCACAGATGAACACTGAAGCTTTCTTT. This encodes CASGPQMNTEAFF.

Concerning this clonotype itself: At one end the junction does not follow the germline gene, possibly because of a read error. The rearrangement uses TRBV7-8 and TRBJ2-3, with D possibly matching TRBD2 (7 bases). The germline CDR1 and CDR2 sequences are SGHVS and FQNEAQ. The CDR3 loop spans 19 amino acids. The CDR3 DNA follows: TGTGCCAGCAGCTTAAGCGGTCCGGGGGGCGCCCCGGGCACAGATGCGCAGTATTTT. Encoded protein: CASSLSGPGGAPGTDAQYF. Combining the CDR3 with reference TRBV7-8 and TRBJ2-3 gives the whole variable domain GAGVSQSPRYKVAKRGQDVALRCDPISGHVSLFWYQQALGQGPEFLTYFQNEAQLDKSGLPSDRFFAERPEGSVSTLKIQRTQQEDSAVYLCASSLSGPGGAPGTDAQYFGPGTRLTVL.

This clonotype was observed at least ten times. J is TRBJ2-3 and V is TRBV7-2; 12 bases agree with TRBD2. Per the germline V gene, CDR1 is SGHTA and CDR2 is FQGNSA. This CDR3 has 15 residues. J lost 4 bases, V lost 4 bases, and 3 bases had no gene match. The CDR3 spells CASSSGLAGSDTQYF. CDR3 DNA: TGTGCCAGCAGCTCGGGACTAGCGGGTTCAGATACGCAGTATTTT.